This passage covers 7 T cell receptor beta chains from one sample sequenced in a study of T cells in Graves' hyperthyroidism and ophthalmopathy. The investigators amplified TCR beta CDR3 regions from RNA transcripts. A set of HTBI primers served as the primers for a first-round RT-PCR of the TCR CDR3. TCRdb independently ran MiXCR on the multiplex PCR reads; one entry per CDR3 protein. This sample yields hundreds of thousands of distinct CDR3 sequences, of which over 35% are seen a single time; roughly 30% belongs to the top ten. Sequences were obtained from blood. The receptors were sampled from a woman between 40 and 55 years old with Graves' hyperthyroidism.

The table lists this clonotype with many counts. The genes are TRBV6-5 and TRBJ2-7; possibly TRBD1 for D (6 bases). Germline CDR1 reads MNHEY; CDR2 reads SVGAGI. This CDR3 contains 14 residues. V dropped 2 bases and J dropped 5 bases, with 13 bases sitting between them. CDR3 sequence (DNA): TGTGCCAGCAGTTACAACAGGGTACGTGACGAGCAGTACTTC. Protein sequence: CASSYNRVRDEQYF.

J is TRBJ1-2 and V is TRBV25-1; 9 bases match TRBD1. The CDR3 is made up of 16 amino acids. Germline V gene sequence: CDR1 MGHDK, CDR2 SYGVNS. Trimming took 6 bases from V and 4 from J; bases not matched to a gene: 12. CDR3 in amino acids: CASSSYRGRRVYGYTF. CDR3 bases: TGTGCCAGCAGCTCCTACAGGGGGCGCCGTGTCTATGGCTACACCTTC.

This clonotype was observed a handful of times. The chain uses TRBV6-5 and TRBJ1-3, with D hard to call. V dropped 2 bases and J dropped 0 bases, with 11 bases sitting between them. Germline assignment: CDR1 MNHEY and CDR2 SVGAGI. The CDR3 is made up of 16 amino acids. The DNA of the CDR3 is TGTGCCAGCAGTTACCCTGTCAGCCACTCTGGAAACACCATATATTTT. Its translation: CASSYPVSHSGNTIYF.

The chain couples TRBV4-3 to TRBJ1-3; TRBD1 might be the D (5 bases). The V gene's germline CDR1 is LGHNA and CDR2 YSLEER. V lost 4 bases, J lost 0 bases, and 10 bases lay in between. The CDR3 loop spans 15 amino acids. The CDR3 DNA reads TGCGCCAGCAGCCCTAGACAGATCTCTGGAAACACCATATATTTT. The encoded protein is CASSPRQISGNTIYF.

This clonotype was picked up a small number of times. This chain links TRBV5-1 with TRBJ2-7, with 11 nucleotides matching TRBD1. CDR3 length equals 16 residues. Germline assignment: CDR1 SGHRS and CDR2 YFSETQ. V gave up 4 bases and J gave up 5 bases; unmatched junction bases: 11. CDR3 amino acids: CASSHFRRDRGDEQYF. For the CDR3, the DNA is TGCGCCAGCAGCCATTTCCGGCGGGACAGGGGGGACGAGCAGTACTTC.

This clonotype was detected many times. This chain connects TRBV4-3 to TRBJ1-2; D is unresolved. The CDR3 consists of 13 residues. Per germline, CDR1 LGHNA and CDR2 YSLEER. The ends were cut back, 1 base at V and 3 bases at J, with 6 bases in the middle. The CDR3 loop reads CASSQGLDYGYTF. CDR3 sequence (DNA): TGCGCCAGCAGCCAAGGTCTTGACTATGGCTACACCTTC.

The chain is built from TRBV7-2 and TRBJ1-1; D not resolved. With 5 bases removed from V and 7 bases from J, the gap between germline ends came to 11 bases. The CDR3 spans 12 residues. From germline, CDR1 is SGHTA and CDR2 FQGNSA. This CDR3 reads CASSRNGREAFF. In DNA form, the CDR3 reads TGTGCCAGCAGCCGTAATGGCCGTGAAGCTTTCTTT.